This T cell receptor beta chain was identified during a study of blood T cell repertoires in COVID-19. Study-level information: Acute-phase and convalescent COVID-19 samples originated in the United States, Italy and Spain. PBMCs, B-cell-depleted T cells, or T cells were the source of the cDNA or gDNA that made up the material.

Authors' data handling: It was from reference gene primer amplification that nucleated cell counts were estimated. Clones were sequenced by immunoSEQ multiplex PCR, and TCRdb holds only the in-frame ones, with some missing. The V and J calls and clone size are taken from that table; D and trimming were inferred from the DNA. Of around 68,000 clones listed, 82% were seen once; the top ten hold over 10%. The germline CDR1 and CDR2 sequences are GTSNPN and SVGIG (reference sequence). V lost 5 bases and J lost 4; bases outside the gene matches: 4. The CDR3 has 13 residues. This receptor was obtained from a human donor in a cohort sampled during active COVID-19. What was sequenced was peripheral blood. The genes are TRBV30 and TRBJ1-5, with 8 bases that match TRBD1. CDR3 region: CAWGGQVNQPQHF. CDR3 DNA sequence: TGTGCCTGGGGGGGACAGGTGAATCAGCCCCAGCATTTT.